The 21 T cell receptor beta chains presented below share a single source sample, sequenced in a study of graft-versus-host responses after intestinal transplantation. Intraepithelial lymphocytes and lamina propria lymphocytes were released through processing of graft tissue. The data were produced by immunoSEQ multiplex PCR, yet TCRdb's version contains in-frame clones alone and is incomplete. This table has about 11,000 clones, roughly three quarters appearing once. The sequenced sample was ileum tissue, obtained 23 days after intestinal transplant. These receptors were obtained from a human patient who received an intestinal transplant, so some T cells may come from the graft donor.

The V and J genes are TRBV5-6 and TRBJ2-1, with 7 bases matching TRBD1. The length of the CDR3 is 13 residues. Looked up from germline, CDR1 is SGHDT and CDR2 is YYEEEE. After removal of 2 bases from V and 6 bases from J, the junction contained 2 bases not matched to a gene. The CDR3 spells CASSFGTVNEQFF. The CDR3 DNA follows: TGTGCCAGCAGCTTTGGGACAGTCAATGAGCAGTTCTTC.

This chain links TRBV9 with TRBJ2-1, with D unresolved. This CDR3 comprises 10 residues. Deletions cut 3 bases from V and 7 bases from J, with 2 bases between. Per the germline V gene, CDR1 is SGDLS and CDR2 is YYNGEE. The CDR3 coding sequence is TGTGCCAGCAGCGGAAATGAGCAGTTCTTC. Its protein is CASSGNEQFF.

The chain employs TRBV18 and TRBJ2-3; weak D call: TRBD1 (6 bases). V was clipped by 2 bases and J by 2 bases, with 11 bases between them. Germline CDR1 reads KGHSH; CDR2 reads LQKENI. CDR3 length: 15 amino acids. DNA of the CDR3: TGTGCCAGCTCACCATGGGACACCTACACAGATACGCAGTATTTT. Its translation is CASSPWDTYTDTQYF.

The gene calls are TRBV15 and TRBJ2-5; 7 positions agree with TRBD2. The closer fit of TRBJ2-7 to the DNA end suggests the J call may be wrong. This CDR3 region has 16 residues. Germline loops: CDR1 LNHNV, CDR2 YYDKDF (reference sequence). In DNA, the CDR3 is TGTGCCACCAGCAGATTCCCGCCCAGCGGGAAATACGAGCAGTACTTC. It translates to CATSRFPPSGKYEQYF.

This clone is termed medium-sized. This CDR3 is CASSEGTGRPYEQYF. The DNA of the CDR3 is TGTGCCAGCAGTGAAGGTACAGGGCGCCCCTACGAGCAGTACTTC. The chain is built from TRBV6-1 and TRBJ2-7, with D maybe TRBD1 (6 bases). Germline V gene data show CDR1 as MNHNS and CDR2 as SASEGT. CDR3 length: 15 amino acids. V was clipped by 1 base and J by 2 bases, with 12 bases between them.

By frequency in the sample, this clone is medium-sized (0.01 to 0.1%). Other DNA sequences within the sample encode an identical CDR3. The chain is built from TRBV28 and TRBJ1-4; D may be TRBD1 (6 bases). CDR1 MDHEN and CDR2 SYDVKM come from the germline V gene. Trimming took off 5 bases at V and 7 bases at J, with 17 bases between the two ends. CDR3 length equals 15 residues. Here the CDR3 DNA reads TGTGCCAGCAGTCGACAGGTCCCTGGGGGTGAAAAACTGTTTTTT. Residues: CASSRQVPGGEKLFF.

The V and J genes are TRBV4-1 and TRBJ1-5; D ambiguous. V lost 1 base and J lost 5, with 6 bases in between. The CDR3 consists of 13 residues. Germline V gene sequence: CDR1 MGHRA, CDR2 YSYEKL. This chain's CDR3 is CASSQVKDQPQHF. The CDR3 DNA is TGCGCCAGCAGCCAAGTTAAGGATCAGCCCCAGCATTTT.

V is TRBV15 and J is TRBJ1-2; D remains unclear. Trimming took 3 bases from V and 6 from J, leaving 11 bases between them. Per the germline V gene, CDR1 is LNHNV and CDR2 is YYDKDF (reference sequence). The CDR3 covers 13 residues. This CDR3 reads CATSSVMRDGYTF. The CDR3 coding sequence is TGTGCCACCAGCAGTGTAATGAGGGATGGCTACACCTTC. The complete variable domain, with remaining parts taken from reference TRBV15 and TRBJ1-2, reads DAMVIQNPRYQVTQFGKPVTLSCSQTLNHNVMYWYQQKSSQAPKLLFHYYDKDFNNEADTPDNFQSRRPNTSFCFLDIRSPGLGDTAMYLCATSSVMRDGYTFGSGTRLTVV.

The chain employs TRBV5-1 and TRBJ2-1; 13 bases are shared with TRBD2. Germline trimming cut 1 base from V and 0 bases from J; bases unmatched to any gene: 4. Germline values: CDR1 SGHRS, CDR2 YFSETQ. The CDR3 runs to 18 residues. In DNA form, the CDR3 reads TGCGCCAGCAGCTTGAGGACTAGCGGGAGTAGCTCCTACAATGAGCAGTTCTTC. Its protein product is CASSLRTSGSSSYNEQFF.

V gene TRBV4-2 combines with J gene TRBJ2-7; 11 bases line up with TRBD2. V shed 1 base and J 5 bases; nucleotides not matched to a gene: 4. CDR3 length equals 15 residues. Germline V gene sequence: CDR1 LGHNA, CDR2 YNFKEQ. CDR3 DNA: TGTGCCAGCAGCCAAGGTAGCGGGGGGGCGGACGAGCAGTACTTC. Amino acid sequence: CASSQGSGGADEQYF.

This clone was observed a handful of times. Distinct nucleotide sequences in the sample also encode this CDR3. V usage is TRBV9 and J usage is TRBJ2-7; 8 positions match TRBD2. Germline V gene data show CDR1 as SGDLS and CDR2 as YYNGEE. The ends lost 0 bases at V and 0 bases at J; junction bases unmatched: 5. This CDR3 region has 16 residues. CDR3 nucleotide sequence: TGTGCCAGCAGCGTAGACGGCGGGAGGTCCTCCTACGAGCAGTACTTC. Its protein is CASSVDGGRSSYEQYF.

The CDR3 here is CASSLGGSAEAFF. For the CDR3, the DNA is TGTGCCAGCAGTTTGGGGGGAAGCGCTGAAGCTTTCTTT. The chain recombines TRBV28 with TRBJ1-1, with a possible D match to TRBD1 (5 bases). This CDR3 is built from 13 residues. V was trimmed by 3 bases and J by 6 bases, leaving 11 bases between them. Germline assignment: CDR1 MDHEN and CDR2 SYDVKM.

The chain links TRBV4-1 to TRBJ2-1; no clear D. Trimming removed 1 base from V and 3 bases from J, with 19 bases in between. This CDR3 spans 18 amino acids. CDR1 is MGHRA and CDR2 is YSYEKL in the germline V gene. DNA for the CDR3: TGCGCCAGCAGCCAAGTCTGGGAACGGGCGCTACTCTACAATGAGCAGTTCTTC. Its protein product is CASSQVWERALLYNEQFF.

The chain uses TRBV2 and TRBJ2-5; maybe TRBD2 (6 bases). The CDR3 has 15 amino acids. V was pared by 8 bases and J by 4 bases, with 20 bases between. Germline CDR1 and CDR2: SNHLY and FYNNEI. The CDR3 here is CASWYTRAGTETQYF. The CDR3 region has the DNA TGTGCCAGCTGGTACACAAGGGCGGGAACAGAGACCCAGTACTTC.

This rearrangement joins TRBV30 to TRBJ1-6, with D perhaps matching TRBD1 (6 bases). With 1 base removed from V and 0 bases from J, the gap between germline ends came to 16 bases. The length of the CDR3 is 18 residues. From germline, CDR1 is GTSNPN and CDR2 SVGIG (reference sequence). The CDR3 nucleotides are TGTGCCTGGAGTGGGACCGGACAGTTTAGCTCCTATAATTCACCCCTCCACTTT. As protein: CAWSGTGQFSSYNSPLHF.

Points on this clone: A far larger clone is only one base removed, so a read error is likely. This same CDR3 is encoded by further DNA sequences in the sample. The chain joins TRBV7-2 to TRBJ1-5, with D unresolved. This CDR3 has 13 residues. Germline CDR1 and CDR2: SGHTA and FQGNSA. The V end was cut by 1 base, the J end by 7 bases, with 8 bases between. The CDR3 sequence is CASSLGPRQPQHF. As DNA, the CDR3 is TGTGCCAGCAGCTTAGGGCCCCGGCAGCCCCAGCATTTT. The whole variable domain, filled in from reference TRBV7-2 and TRBJ1-5, reads GAGVSQSPSNKVTEKGKDVELRCDPISGHTALYWYRQSLGQGLEFLIYFQGNSAPDKSGLPSDRFSAERTGGSVSTLTIQRTQQEDSAVYLCASSLGPRQPQHFGDGTRLSIL.

The CDR3 reads CASSLPGTPSSYNEQFF. CDR3 nucleotides: TGTGCCAGCAGCTTACCAGGGACCCCGAGCTCCTACAATGAGCAGTTCTTC. This sequence joins TRBV7-8 and TRBJ2-1, with D tentatively TRBD1 or TRBD2 (5 bases each). There are 17 residues in the CDR3. V was shortened by 2 bases and J by 0 bases, with 14 bases between the two germline ends. From germline, CDR1 is SGHVS and CDR2 FQNEAQ. Variable domain in full (rest from reference TRBV7-8 and TRBJ2-1): GAGVSQSPRYKVAKRGQDVALRCDPISGHVSLFWYQQALGQGPEFLTYFQNEAQLDKSGLPSDRFFAERPEGSVSTLKIQRTQQEDSAVYLCASSLPGTPSSYNEQFFGPGTRLTVL.

This clone has a handful of counts. The gene calls are TRBV6-1 and TRBJ1-1; 9 bases agree with TRBD1. The germline V gene encodes CDR1 MNHNS and CDR2 SASEGT. V dropped 6 bases and J dropped 8; count of bases not matched to a gene: 7. CDR3 length: 13 residues. CDR3 bases: TGTGCCAGCAGCCTGACAGGGGGTCAGGAAGCTTTCTTT. Amino acid sequence: CASSLTGGQEAFF.

This clone was observed a few times. The chain links TRBV19 to TRBJ1-1; 7 nucleotides line up with TRBD1. The V gene end was trimmed by 5 bases and the J gene end by 4 bases; junction bases not matched to a gene: 7. The CDR3 spans 14 residues. In germline, CDR1 is LNHDA, CDR2 SQIVND (reference sequence). The CDR3 coding sequence is TGTGCCAGTAGTGCAGGGACAGCTATCACTGAAGCTTTCTTT. This translates into CASSAGTAITEAFF.

V usage is TRBV18 and J usage is TRBJ2-3, with D tentatively TRBD1 (6 bases). V was pared by 6 bases and J by 3 bases, with 16 bases between. This CDR3 has 15 residues. Germline V lookup: CDR1 KGHSH, CDR2 LQKENI. CDR3 in amino acids: CASSRYREKTDTQYF. DNA of the CDR3: TGTGCCAGCTCGCGCTACAGGGAGAAGACAGATACGCAGTATTTT.

The chain combines TRBV29-1 with TRBJ2-1, with TRBD2 matching over 7 bases. The junction had 11 bases not matched to a gene; V was cut back by 3 bases and J by 0 bases. CDR1 is SQVTM, CDR2 ANQGSEA, per germline. This CDR3 comprises 17 residues. CDR3 residues: CSVEAWGGTRSYNEQFF. CDR3 nucleotide sequence: TGCAGCGTTGAGGCGTGGGGGGGAACACGCTCCTACAATGAGCAGTTCTTC.